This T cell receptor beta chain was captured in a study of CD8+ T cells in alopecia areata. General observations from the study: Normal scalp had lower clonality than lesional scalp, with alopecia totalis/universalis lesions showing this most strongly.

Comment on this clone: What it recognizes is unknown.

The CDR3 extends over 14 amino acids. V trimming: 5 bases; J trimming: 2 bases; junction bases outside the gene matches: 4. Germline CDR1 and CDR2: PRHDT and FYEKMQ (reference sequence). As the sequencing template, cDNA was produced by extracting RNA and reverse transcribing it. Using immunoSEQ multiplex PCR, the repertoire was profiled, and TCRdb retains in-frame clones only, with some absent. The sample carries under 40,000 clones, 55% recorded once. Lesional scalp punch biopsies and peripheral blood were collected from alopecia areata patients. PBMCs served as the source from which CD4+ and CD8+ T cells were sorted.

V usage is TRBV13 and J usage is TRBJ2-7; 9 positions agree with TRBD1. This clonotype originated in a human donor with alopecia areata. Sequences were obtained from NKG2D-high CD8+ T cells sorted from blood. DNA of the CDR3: TGTGCCAGCAGCCCGGACAGGGGCACCTACGAGCAGTACTTC. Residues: CASSPDRGTYEQYF.